Listed below are T cell receptor beta chains from one sample, sequenced in a study of sequential checkpoint blockade in melanoma. Data came from immunoSEQ multiplex PCR; TCRdb stores just in-frame clones and leaves some out. Of roughly 17,000 clones listed, 70% were seen once; the top ten hold more than 9.5%. The sequenced sample was CD8+ T cells sorted from blood (inferred from file names), obtained from a patient given nivolumab and ipilimumab in sequence. These TCRs come from a human donor with melanoma. The CDR3 runs from the conserved cysteine through the conserved F or W. Each record gives: V gene, D gene, J gene, clone size, CDR3 protein, CDR3 DNA. A D gene is named only where the DNA matches it firmly. Size tells how often a clone was seen (once, few, many) or the class of an expanded clone, and some rows leave it out.

V gene: TRBV27; D gene: TRBD2; J gene: TRBJ2-7; clone size: .; CDR3 protein: CASSLTPPTSVGSYEQYF; CDR3 DNA: TGTGCCAGCAGTTTAACCCCACCGACTAGCGTCGGCTCCTACGAGCAGTACTTC
V gene: TRBV5-6; D gene: .; J gene: TRBJ1-1; clone size: .; CDR3 protein: CASSQPQGYTEAFF; CDR3 DNA: TGTGCCAGCAGCCAGCCTCAGGGGTACACTGAAGCTTTCTTT
V gene: TRBV4-1; D gene: .; J gene: TRBJ1-4; clone size: .; CDR3 protein: CASSRVPGLLNEKLFF; CDR3 DNA: TGCGCCAGCAGCCGAGTACCGGGACTGCTTAATGAAAAACTGTTTTTT
V gene: TRBV5-1; D gene: .; J gene: TRBJ2-1; clone size: .; CDR3 protein: CASQLTNEQFF; CDR3 DNA: TGCGCCAGCCAACTAACGAATGAGCAGTTCTTC
V gene: TRBV19; D gene: TRBD1; J gene: TRBJ1-1; clone size: .; CDR3 protein: CATSYRGTEAFF; CDR3 DNA: TGTGCCACCTCCTACAGGGGCACTGAAGCTTTCTTT
V gene: TRBV10-3; D gene: .; J gene: TRBJ2-7; clone size: few; CDR3 protein: CAISDPGEGRGYEQYF; CDR3 DNA: TGTGCCATCAGTGATCCTGGGGAGGGCAGGGGCTACGAGCAGTACTTC
V gene: TRBV10-3; D gene: TRBD1; J gene: TRBJ1-6; clone size: few; CDR3 protein: CAISESRQGPKSPLHF; CDR3 DNA: TGTGCCATCAGTGAGTCCCGACAGGGGCCCAAATCACCCCTCCACTTT
V gene: TRBV5-6; D gene: TRBD1; J gene: TRBJ2-7; clone size: .; CDR3 protein: CASSAGTAPPSYEQYF; CDR3 DNA: TGTGCCAGCAGCGCCGGGACAGCCCCCCCGAGCTACGAGCAGTACTTC
V gene: TRBV27; D gene: TRBD1; J gene: TRBJ1-2; clone size: once; CDR3 protein: CASSTRQGVQGYTF; CDR3 DNA: TGTGCCAGCAGTACCCGACAGGGGGTACAGGGCTACACCTTC
V gene: TRBV15; D gene: .; J gene: TRBJ2-1; clone size: .; CDR3 protein: CATSTRDPKTPSYNEQFF; CDR3 DNA: TGTGCCACCAGCACCCGCGACCCTAAAACCCCTAGCTACAATGAGCAGTTCTTC
V gene: TRBV12-5; D gene: TRBD1; J gene: TRBJ2-5; clone size: .; CDR3 protein: CASGWTGLQETQYF; CDR3 DNA: TGTGCTAGTGGTTGGACAGGTCTCCAAGAGACCCAGTACTTC
V gene: TRBV7-2; D gene: .; J gene: TRBJ2-2; clone size: few; CDR3 protein: CASSWLASGELFF; CDR3 DNA: TGTGCCAGCAGCTGGCTAGCGTCCGGGGAGCTGTTTTTT
V gene: TRBV9; D gene: TRBD1; J gene: TRBJ2-5; clone size: .; CDR3 protein: CASSSRTGTGGAMGETQYF; CDR3 DNA: TGTGCCAGCAGCTCCCGTACCGGGACAGGGGGCGCGATGGGTGAGACCCAGTACTTC
V gene: TRBV4-3; D gene: .; J gene: TRBJ2-7; clone size: .; CDR3 protein: CASSQGSTGLYEQYF; CDR3 DNA: TGCGCCAGCAGCCAGGGATCTACAGGGCTATACGAGCAGTACTTC
V gene: TRBV6-5; D gene: .; J gene: TRBJ2-7; clone size: .; CDR3 protein: CASSYSRGDEQYF; CDR3 DNA: TGTGCCAGCAGTTACTCAAGGGGTGACGAGCAGTACTTC
V gene: TRBV9; D gene: TRBD2; J gene: TRBJ2-3; clone size: .; CDR3 protein: CASSSQRGPSTDTQYF; CDR3 DNA: TGTGCCAGCAGCTCGCAGCGGGGGCCCAGCACAGATACGCAGTATTTT
V gene: TRBV4-2; D gene: TRBD1; J gene: TRBJ1-1; clone size: .; CDR3 protein: CASSQAGTGDTEAFF; CDR3 DNA: TGTGCCAGCAGCCAGGCCGGGACAGGGGACACTGAAGCTTTCTTT